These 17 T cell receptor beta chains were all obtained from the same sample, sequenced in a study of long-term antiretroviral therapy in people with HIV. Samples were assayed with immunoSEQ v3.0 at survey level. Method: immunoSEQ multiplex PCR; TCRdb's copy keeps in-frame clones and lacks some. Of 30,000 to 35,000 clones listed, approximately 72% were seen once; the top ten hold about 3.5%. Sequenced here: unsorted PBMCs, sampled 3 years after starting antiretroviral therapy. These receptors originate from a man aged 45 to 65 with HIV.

The CDR3 protein is CSVGLAGGTGELFF. As DNA, the CDR3 is TGCAGCGTTGGACTAGCGGGAGGCACCGGGGAGCTGTTTTTT. The genes are TRBV29-1 and TRBJ2-2; 13 bases align to TRBD2. The CDR3 length is 14 residues. J gave up 4 bases and V 4 bases, and 0 bases lay outside the gene matches. The germline CDR1 and CDR2 sequences are SQVTM and ANQGSEA.

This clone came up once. The CDR3 DNA reads as TGTGCCAGCAGCTTGGTAGTGAGGTACGAGCAGTACTTC. Translation: CASSLVVRYEQYF. V is TRBV5-8 and J is TRBJ2-7; D gene ambiguous. The V end lost 0 bases, the J end lost 4 bases, and 8 bases lay between the germline ends. This CDR3 spans 13 amino acids. Germline V lookup: CDR1 SGHTS, CDR2 YDEGEE.

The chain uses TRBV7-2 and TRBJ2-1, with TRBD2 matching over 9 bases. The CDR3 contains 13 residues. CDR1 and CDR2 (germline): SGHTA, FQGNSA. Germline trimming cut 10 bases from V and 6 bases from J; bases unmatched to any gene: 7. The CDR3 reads CATRGGARNEQFF. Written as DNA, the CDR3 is TGTGCCACTCGCGGGGGGGCTCGCAATGAGCAGTTCTTC.

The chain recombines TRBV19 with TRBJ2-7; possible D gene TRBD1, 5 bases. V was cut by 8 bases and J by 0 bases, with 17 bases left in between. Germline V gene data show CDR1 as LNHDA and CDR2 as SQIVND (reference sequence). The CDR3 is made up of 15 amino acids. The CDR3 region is CASGALLGSSYEQYF. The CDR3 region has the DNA TGTGCCAGTGGGGCGCTGCTGGGTAGCTCCTACGAGCAGTACTTC. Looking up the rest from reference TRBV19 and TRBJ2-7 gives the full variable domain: DGGITQSPKYLFRKEGQNVTLSCEQNLNHDAMYWYRQDPGQGLRLIYYSQIVNDFQKGDIAEGYSVSREKKESFPLTVTSAQKNPTAFYLCASGALLGSSYEQYFGPGTRLTVT.

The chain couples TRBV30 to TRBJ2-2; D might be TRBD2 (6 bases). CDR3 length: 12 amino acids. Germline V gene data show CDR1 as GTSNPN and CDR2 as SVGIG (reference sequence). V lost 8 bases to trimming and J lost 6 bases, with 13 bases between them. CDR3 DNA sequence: TGTGCCCGGACTTGGGGGGCCGGGGAGCTGTTTTTT. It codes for CARTWGAGELFF. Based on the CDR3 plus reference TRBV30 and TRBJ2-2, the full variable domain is SQTIHQWPATLVQPVGSPLSLECTVEGTSNPNLYWYRQAAGRGLQLLFYSVGIGQISSEVPQNLSASRPQDRQFILSSKKLLLSDSGFYLCARTWGAGELFFGEGSRLTVL.

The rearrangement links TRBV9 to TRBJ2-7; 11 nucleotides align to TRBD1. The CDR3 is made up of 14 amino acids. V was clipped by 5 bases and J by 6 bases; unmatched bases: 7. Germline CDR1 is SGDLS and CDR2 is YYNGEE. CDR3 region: CASSAGTGGSEQYF. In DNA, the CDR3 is TGTGCCAGCAGTGCCGGGACAGGGGGAAGCGAGCAGTACTTC.

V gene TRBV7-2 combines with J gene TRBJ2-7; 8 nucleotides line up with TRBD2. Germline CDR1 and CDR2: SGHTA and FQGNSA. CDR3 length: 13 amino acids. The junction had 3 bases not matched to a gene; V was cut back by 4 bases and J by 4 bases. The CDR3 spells CASSSQRGYEQYF. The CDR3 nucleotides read TGTGCCAGCAGCTCCCAGCGGGGGTACGAGCAGTACTTC.

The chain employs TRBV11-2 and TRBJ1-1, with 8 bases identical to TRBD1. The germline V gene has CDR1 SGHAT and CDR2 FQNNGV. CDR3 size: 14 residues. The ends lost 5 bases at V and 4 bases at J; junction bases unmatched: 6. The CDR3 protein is CASSLSGGITEAFF. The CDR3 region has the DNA TGTGCCAGCAGCCTGTCAGGGGGCATCACTGAAGCTTTCTTT.

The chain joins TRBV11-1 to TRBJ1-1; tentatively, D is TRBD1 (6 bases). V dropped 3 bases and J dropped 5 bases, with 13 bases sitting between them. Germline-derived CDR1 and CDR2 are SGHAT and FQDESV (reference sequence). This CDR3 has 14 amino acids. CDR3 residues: CASSLGSTGTEAFF. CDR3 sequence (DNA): TGTGCCAGCAGCTTGGGCAGCACAGGGACTGAAGCTTTCTTT.

The CDR3: CASRPPWGAYNEQFF. CDR3 DNA: TGTGCCAGTAGGCCCCCGTGGGGCGCATACAATGAGCAGTTCTTC. The J gene is TRBJ2-1, the V gene TRBV19; TRBD1 might be the D (5 bases). Per the germline V gene, CDR1 is LNHDA and CDR2 is SQIVND (reference sequence). CDR3 length equals 15 residues. Trimming cost V 6 bases and J 4 bases, with 16 bases left between them.

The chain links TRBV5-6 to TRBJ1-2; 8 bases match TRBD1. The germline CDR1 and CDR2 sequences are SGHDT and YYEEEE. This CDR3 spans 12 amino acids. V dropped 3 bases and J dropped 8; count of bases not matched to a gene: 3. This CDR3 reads CASSYGTGGYTF. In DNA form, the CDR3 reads TGTGCCAGCAGCTACGGGACAGGAGGCTACACCTTC. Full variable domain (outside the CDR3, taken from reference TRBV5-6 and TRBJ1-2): DAGVTQSPTHLIKTRGQQVTLRCSPKSGHDTVSWYQQALGQGPQFIFQYYEEEERQRGNFPDRFSGHQFPNYSSELNVNALLLGDSALYLCASSYGTGGYTFGSGTRLTVV.

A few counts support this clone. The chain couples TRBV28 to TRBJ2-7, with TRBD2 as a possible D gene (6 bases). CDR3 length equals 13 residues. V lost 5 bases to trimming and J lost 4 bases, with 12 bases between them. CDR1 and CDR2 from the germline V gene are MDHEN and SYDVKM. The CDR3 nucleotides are TGTGCCAGCAGTCCCCCGGGGGTTTACGAGCAGTACTTC. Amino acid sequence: CASSPPGVYEQYF.

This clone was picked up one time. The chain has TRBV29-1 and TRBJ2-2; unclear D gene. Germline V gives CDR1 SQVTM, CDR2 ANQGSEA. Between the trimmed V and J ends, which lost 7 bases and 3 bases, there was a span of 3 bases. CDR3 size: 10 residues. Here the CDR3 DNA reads TGCAGCGCCTACACCGGGGAGCTGTTTTTT. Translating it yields CSAYTGELFF.

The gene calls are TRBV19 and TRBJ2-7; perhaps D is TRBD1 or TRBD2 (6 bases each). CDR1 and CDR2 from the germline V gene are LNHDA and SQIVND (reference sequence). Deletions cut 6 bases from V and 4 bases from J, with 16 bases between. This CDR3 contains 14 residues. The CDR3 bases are TGTGCCAGTAGCTCCACAGGGACTCCATACGAGCAGTACTTC. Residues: CASSSTGTPYEQYF.

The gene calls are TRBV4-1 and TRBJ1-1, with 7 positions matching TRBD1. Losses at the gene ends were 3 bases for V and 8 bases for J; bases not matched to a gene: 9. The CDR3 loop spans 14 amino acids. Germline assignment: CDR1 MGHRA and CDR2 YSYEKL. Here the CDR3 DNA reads TGCGCCAGCAGCCAGTTTCTGACAGGGAGGGAAGCTTTCTTT. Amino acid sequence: CASSQFLTGREAFF.

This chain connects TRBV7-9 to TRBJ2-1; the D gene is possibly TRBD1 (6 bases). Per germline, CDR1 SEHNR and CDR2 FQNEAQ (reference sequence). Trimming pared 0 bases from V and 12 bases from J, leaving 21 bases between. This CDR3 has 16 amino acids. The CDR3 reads CASSLAGERALQGQFF. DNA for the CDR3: TGTGCCAGCAGCTTAGCAGGGGAAAGGGCTCTACAGGGGCAGTTCTTC.

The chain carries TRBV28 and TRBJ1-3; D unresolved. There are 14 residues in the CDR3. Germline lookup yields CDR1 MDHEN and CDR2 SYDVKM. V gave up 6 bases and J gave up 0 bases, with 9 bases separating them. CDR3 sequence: CASSPDNSGNTIYF. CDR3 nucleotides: TGTGCCAGCAGCCCAGACAACTCTGGAAACACCATATATTTT.